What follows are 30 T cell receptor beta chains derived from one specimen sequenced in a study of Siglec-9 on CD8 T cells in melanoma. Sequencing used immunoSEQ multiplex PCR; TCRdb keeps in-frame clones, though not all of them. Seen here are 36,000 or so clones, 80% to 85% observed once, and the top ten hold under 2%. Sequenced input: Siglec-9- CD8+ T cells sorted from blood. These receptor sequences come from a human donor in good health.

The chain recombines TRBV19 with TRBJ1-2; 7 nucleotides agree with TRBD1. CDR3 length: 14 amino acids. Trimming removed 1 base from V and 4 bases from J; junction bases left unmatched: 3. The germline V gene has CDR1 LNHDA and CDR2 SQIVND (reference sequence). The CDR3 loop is CASSIGNRGYGYTF. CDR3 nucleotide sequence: TGTGCCAGTAGTATAGGCAACAGGGGCTATGGCTACACCTTC.

The CDR3 region has the DNA TGTGCCAGCAGTCAATGGACTAGCGGGAGGGGAAACGAGCAGTACTTC. Amino acids: CASSQWTSGRGNEQYF. The gene calls are TRBV5-6 and TRBJ2-7, with TRBD2 matching 15 bases. Germline V gene lookup returns CDR1 SGHDT and CDR2 YYEEEE. The CDR3 covers 16 residues. V lost 5 bases to trimming and J lost 5 bases; unmatched junction nucleotides: 8.

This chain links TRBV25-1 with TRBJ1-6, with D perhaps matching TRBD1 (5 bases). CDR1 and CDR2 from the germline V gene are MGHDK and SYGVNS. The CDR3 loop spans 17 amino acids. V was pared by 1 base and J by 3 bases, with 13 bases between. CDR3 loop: CASSESYDSDYNSPLHF. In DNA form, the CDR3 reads TGTGCCAGCAGTGAATCATACGACAGCGACTATAATTCACCCCTCCACTTT.

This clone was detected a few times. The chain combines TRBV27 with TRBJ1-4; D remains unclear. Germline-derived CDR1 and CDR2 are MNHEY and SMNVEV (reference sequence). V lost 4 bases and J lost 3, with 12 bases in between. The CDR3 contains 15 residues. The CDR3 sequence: CASSSSPLSNEKLFF. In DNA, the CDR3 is TGTGCCAGCAGTTCCTCCCCTCTATCTAATGAAAAACTGTTTTTT.

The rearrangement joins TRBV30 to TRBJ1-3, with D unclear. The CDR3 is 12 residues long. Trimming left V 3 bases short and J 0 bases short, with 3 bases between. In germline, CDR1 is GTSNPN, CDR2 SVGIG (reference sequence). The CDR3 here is CAWRSSGNTIYF. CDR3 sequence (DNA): TGTGCCTGGAGGTCCTCTGGAAACACCATATATTTT.

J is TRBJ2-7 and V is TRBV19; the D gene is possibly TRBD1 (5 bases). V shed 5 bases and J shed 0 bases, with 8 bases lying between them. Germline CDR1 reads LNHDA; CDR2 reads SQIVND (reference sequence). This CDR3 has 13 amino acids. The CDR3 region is CASSDSNSYEQYF. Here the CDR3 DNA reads TGTGCCAGTAGTGACAGTAACTCCTACGAGCAGTACTTC.

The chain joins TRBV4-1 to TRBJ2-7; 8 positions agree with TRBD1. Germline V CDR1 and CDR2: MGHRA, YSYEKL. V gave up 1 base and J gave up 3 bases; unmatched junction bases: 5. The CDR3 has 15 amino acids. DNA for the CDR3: TGCGCCAGCAGCCAAGTTTGGACAGGGAGCTACGAGCAGTACTTC. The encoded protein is CASSQVWTGSYEQYF.

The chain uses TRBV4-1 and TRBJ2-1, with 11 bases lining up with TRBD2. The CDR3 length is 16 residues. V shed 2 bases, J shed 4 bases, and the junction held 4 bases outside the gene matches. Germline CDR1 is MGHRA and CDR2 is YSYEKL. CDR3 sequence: CASSQTASGGYNEQFF. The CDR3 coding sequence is TGCGCCAGCAGCCAAACCGCTAGCGGGGGGTACAATGAGCAGTTCTTC.

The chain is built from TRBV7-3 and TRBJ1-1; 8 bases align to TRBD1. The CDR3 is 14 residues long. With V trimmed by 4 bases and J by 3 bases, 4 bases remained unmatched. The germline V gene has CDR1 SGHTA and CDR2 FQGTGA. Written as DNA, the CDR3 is TGTGCCAGCAGCTCAACAGGGGGGGACACTGAAGCTTTCTTT. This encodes CASSSTGGDTEAFF.

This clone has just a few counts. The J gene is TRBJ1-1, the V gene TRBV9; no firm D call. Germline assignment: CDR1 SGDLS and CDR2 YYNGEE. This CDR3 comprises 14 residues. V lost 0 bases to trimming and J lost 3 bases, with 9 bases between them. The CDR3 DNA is TGTGCCAGCAGCGTAGGTACCATCGACACTGAAGCTTTCTTT. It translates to CASSVGTIDTEAFF.

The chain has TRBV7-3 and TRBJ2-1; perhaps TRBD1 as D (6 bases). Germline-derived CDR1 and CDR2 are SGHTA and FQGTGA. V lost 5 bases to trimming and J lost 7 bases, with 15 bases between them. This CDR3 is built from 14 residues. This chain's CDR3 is CASSPGTSNNEQFF. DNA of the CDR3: TGTGCCAGCAGCCCGGGGACATCTAATAATGAGCAGTTCTTC.

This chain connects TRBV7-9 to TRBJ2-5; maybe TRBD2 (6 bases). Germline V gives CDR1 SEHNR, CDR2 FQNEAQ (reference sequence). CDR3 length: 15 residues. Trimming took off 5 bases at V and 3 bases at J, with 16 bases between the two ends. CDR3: CASSGRDWKEETQYF. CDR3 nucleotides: TGTGCCAGCAGCGGCCGGGACTGGAAAGAAGAGACCCAGTACTTC. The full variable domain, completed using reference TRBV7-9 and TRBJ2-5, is DTGVSQNPRHKITKRGQNVTFRCDPISEHNRLYWYRQTLGQGPEFLTYFQNEAQLEKSRLLSDRFSAERPKGSFSTLEIQRTEQGDSAMYLCASSGRDWKEETQYFGPGTRLLVL.

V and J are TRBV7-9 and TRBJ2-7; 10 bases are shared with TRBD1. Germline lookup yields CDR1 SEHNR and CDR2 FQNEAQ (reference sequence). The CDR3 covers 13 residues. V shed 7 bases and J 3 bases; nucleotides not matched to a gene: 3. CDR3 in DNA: TGTGCCAGCACCCGGGACAGGGGCTACGAGCAGTACTTC. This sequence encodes CASTRDRGYEQYF.

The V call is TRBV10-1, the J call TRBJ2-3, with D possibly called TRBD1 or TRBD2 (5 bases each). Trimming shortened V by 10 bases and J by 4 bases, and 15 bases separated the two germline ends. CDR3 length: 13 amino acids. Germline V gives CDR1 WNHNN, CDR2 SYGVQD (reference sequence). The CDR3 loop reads CAMPGPSPDTQYF. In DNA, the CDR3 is TGCGCCATGCCGGGACCCAGCCCAGATACGCAGTATTTT.

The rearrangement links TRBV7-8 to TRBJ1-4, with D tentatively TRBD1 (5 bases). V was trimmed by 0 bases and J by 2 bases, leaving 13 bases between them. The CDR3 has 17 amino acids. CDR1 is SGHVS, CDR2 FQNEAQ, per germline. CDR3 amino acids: CASSLAGGVETNEKLFF. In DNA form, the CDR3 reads TGTGCCAGCAGCTTAGCGGGAGGGGTTGAGACTAATGAAAAACTGTTTTTT.

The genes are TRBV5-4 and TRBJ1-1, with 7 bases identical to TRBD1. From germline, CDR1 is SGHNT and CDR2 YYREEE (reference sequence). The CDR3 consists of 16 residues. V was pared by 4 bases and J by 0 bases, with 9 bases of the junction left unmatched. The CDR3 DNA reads TGTGCCAGCAGCCACGACCGGGACAGCATGAACACTGAAGCTTTCTTT. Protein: CASSHDRDSMNTEAFF.

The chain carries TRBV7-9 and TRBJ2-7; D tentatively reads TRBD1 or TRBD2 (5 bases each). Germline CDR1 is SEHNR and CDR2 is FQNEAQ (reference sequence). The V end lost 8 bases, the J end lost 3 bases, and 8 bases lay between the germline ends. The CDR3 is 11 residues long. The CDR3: CASGGDYEQYF. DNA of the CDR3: TGTGCCAGCGGGGGAGACTACGAGCAGTACTTC.

CDR3 protein: CASSLLSNEQFF. The CDR3 DNA is TGTGCCAGCAGTTTACTTAGCAATGAGCAGTTCTTC. The chain couples TRBV7-8 to TRBJ2-1; the D is unclear. The CDR3 has 12 residues. The germline CDR1 and CDR2 sequences are SGHVS and FQNEAQ. V was shortened by 6 bases and J by 6 bases, with 9 bases between the two germline ends. The full variable domain, completed using reference TRBV7-8 and TRBJ2-1, is GAGVSQSPRYKVAKRGQDVALRCDPISGHVSLFWYQQALGQGPEFLTYFQNEAQLDKSGLPSDRFFAERPEGSVSTLKIQRTQQEDSAVYLCASSLLSNEQFFGPGTRLTVL.

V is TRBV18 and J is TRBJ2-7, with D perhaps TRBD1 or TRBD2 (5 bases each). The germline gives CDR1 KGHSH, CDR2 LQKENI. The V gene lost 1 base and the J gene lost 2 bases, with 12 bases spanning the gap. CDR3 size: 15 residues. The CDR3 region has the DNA TGTGCCAGCTCACCACTAGGGACGCCCACCTACGAGCAGTACTTC. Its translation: CASSPLGTPTYEQYF.

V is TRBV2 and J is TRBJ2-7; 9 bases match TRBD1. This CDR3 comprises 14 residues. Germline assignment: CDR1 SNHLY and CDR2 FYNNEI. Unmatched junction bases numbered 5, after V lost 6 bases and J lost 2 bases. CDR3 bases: TGTGCCAGCAGGGGACAGGGAAATACCTACGAGCAGTACTTC. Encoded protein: CASRGQGNTYEQYF. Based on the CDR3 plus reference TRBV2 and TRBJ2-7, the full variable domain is EPEVTQTPSHQVTQMGQEVILRCVPISNHLYFYWYRQILGQKVEFLVSFYNNEISEKSEIFDDQFSVERPDGSNFTLKIRSTKLEDSAMYFCASRGQGNTYEQYFGPGTRLTVT.

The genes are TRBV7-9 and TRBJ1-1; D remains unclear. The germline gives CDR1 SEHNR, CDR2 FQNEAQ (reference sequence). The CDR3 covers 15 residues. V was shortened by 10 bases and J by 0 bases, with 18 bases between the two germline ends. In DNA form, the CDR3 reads TGTGCCACCGGGAAAAGAGCATCCATGAACACTGAAGCTTTCTTT. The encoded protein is CATGKRASMNTEAFF.

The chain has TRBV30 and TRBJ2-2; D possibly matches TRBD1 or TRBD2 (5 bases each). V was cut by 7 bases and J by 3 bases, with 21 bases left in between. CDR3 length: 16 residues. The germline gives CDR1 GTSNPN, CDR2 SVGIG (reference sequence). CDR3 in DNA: TGTGCCTTACCACCCACCGGGACCCGGTACACCGGGGAGCTGTTTTTT. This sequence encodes CALPPTGTRYTGELFF.

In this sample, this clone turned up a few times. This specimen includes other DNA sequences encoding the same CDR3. CDR3 sequence reads: CASSIGQGNTEAFF. In DNA, the CDR3 is TGTGCCAGTAGTATTGGACAGGGGAACACTGAAGCTTTCTTT. The chain joins TRBV19 to TRBJ1-1; 8 nucleotides align to TRBD1. The CDR3 covers 14 residues. Trimming cost V 3 bases and J 1 base; bases outside gene matches: 1. The germline V gene has CDR1 LNHDA and CDR2 SQIVND (reference sequence).

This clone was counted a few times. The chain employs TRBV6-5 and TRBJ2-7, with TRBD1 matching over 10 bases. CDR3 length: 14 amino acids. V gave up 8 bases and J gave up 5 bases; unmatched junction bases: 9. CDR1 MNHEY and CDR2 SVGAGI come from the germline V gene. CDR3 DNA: TGTGCCAGCTGGGCGGGGGACAGGGGCCACGAGCAGTACTTC. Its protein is CASWAGDRGHEQYF.

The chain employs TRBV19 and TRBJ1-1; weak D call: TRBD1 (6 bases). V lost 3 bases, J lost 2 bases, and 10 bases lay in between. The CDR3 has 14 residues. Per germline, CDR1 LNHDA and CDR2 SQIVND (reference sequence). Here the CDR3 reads CASSIDRTNTEAFF. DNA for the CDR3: TGTGCCAGTAGTATTGACAGGACCAACACTGAAGCTTTCTTT.

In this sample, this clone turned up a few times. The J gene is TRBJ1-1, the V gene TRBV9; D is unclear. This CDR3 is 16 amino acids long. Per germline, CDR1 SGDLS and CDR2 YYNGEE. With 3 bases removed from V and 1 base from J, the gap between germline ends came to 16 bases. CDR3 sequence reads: CASSDHQNGRNTEAFF. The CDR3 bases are TGTGCCAGCAGCGACCATCAAAACGGGAGGAACACTGAAGCTTTCTTT. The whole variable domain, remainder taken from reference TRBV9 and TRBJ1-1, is DSGVTQTPKHLITATGQRVTLRCSPRSGDLSVYWYQQSLDQGLQFLIQYYNGEERAKGNILERFSAQQFPDLHSELNLSSLELGDSALYFCASSDHQNGRNTEAFFGQGTRLTVV.

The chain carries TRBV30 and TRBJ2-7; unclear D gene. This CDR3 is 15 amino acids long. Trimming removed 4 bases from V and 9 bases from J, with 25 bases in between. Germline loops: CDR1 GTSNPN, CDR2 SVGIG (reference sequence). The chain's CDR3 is CAWTIDAAPQDGQYF. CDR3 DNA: TGTGCCTGGACGATTGACGCGGCGCCCCAGGACGGGCAGTACTTC.

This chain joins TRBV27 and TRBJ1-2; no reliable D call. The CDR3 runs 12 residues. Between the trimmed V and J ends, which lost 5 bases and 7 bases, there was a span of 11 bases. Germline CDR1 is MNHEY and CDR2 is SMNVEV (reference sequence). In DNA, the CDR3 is TGTGCCAGCAGTCCATCTTCGGGTGGCTACACCTTC. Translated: CASSPSSGGYTF.

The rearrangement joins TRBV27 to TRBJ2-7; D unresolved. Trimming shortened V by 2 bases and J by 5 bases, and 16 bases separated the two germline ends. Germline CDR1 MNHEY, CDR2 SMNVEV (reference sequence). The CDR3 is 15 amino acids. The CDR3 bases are TGTGCCAGCAGTTTAAAACCGCCCCCGAGCCACGAGCAGTACTTC. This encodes CASSLKPPPSHEQYF.

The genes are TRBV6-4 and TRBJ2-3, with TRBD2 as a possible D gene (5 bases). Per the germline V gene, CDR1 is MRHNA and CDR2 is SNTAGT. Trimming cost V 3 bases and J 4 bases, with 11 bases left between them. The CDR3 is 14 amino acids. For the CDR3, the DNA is TGTGCCAGCAGTGAAGAGGGAGAGGCAGATACGCAGTATTTT. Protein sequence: CASSEEGEADTQYF.